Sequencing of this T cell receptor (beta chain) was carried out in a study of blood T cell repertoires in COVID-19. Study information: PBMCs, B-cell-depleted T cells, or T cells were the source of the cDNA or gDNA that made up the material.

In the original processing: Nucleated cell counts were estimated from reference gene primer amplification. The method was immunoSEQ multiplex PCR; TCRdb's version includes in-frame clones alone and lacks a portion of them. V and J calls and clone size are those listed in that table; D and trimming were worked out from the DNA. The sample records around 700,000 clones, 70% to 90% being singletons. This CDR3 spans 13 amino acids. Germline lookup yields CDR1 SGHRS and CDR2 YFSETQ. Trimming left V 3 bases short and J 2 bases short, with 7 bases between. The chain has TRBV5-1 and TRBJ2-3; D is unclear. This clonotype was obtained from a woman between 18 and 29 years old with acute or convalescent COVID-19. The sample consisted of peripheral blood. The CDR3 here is CASSSEFTDTQYF. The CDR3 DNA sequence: TGCGCCAGCAGCTCGGAGTTCACAGATACGCAGTATTTT.